The present entry profiles one T cell receptor beta chain with its context. Its antigen is currently unknown. Under the ViraFEST assay, PBMC were stimulated with viral peptide pools so that antigen-specific CD4+ T cells expanded. Sequencing was performed afterwards. The authors isolated CD4+ T cells after ten to eleven days of culture. This person caught SARS-CoV-2 sometime from March to December 2020, and PCR testing confirmed the infection. Wells of roughly 1.9 million PBMC each were grown with about 9.8 IU/ml IL-2 and approximately 9.6 ug/ml peptides. Days 3 and 7 saw half the medium replaced with IL-2 medium. Clones were sequenced by immunoSEQ multiplex PCR, and TCRdb holds only the in-frame ones, with some missing. The table lists around 40,000 clones, 73% of them singletons. The CDR3 has 14 amino acids. Trimming shortened V by 5 bases and J by 2 bases, and 10 bases separated the two germline ends. Germline loops: CDR1 SGHTA, CDR2 FQGNSA.

These data originate in a study of vaccination effects on CD4 cells after COVID-19. Study-wide context: A couple of convalescent donors provided samples 16 days and one week before vaccination. Study findings and constraints: Vaccine- and infection-induced clones showed marked clonal contraction late following vaccination.

The chain couples TRBV7-2 to TRBJ2-1; maybe TRBD1 (6 bases). This clonotype was obtained from a human donor who had a prior SARS-CoV-2 infection. This specimen was CD4+ T cells from PBMCs cultured with a peptide pool, taken before COVID-19 vaccination. CDR3 protein: CASSTGMTYNEQFF. DNA for the CDR3: TGTGCCAGCAGCACAGGGATGACCTACAATGAGCAGTTCTTC. Full variable domain (rest looked up from reference TRBV7-2 and TRBJ2-1): GAGVSQSPSNKVTEKGKDVELRCDPISGHTALYWYRQSLGQGLEFLIYFQGNSAPDKSGLPSDRFSAERTGGSVSTLTIQRTQQEDSAVYLCASSTGMTYNEQFFGPGTRLTVL.